This record covers a single T cell receptor (beta chain). This clonotype occurred many times. Its antigen is still unknown. Per-nucleotide qualities are absent, and no much larger clonotype sits a single base away. CDR1 SEHNR and CDR2 FQNEAQ were looked up in the germline V gene (reference sequence). The CDR3 numbers 11 residues from cysteine through phenylalanine. Only the CDR3 region is kept as DNA, spanning 33 bases read in frame from base 1. The junction carries 1 base between V and J, which are trimmed by 5 bases and 0 bases respectively. This record belongs to a study of neurological immune-mediated disorders (dated 2019 in TCRdb). About the investigation overall: Using UMI-based sequencing, the study compared peripheral blood TCR-beta repertoires from patients with HTLV-I-associated myelopathy (HAM/TSP), patients with multiple sclerosis, and healthy controls. Alongside PBMC samples, the set of 106 TCR-beta libraries contained longitudinal samples, technical triplicates, and paired CD4+ and CD8+ T-cell subsets that had been sorted. Longitudinal HAM/TSP and healthy donors were sampled at 3 time-points each (about 3-40 month intervals). The cohort comprised 68 subjects: about 15 HAM/TSP patients, 35 or so multiple sclerosis patients and around 20 healthy controls. Study-level results and caveats: TCR clonal expansion was greatest in HAM/TSP patients and smallest in MS patients, who ranked below even healthy controls. Across subjects, expanded clones never shared an identical CDR3 amino acid sequence, which suggests that the TCR-beta repertoires in every group were private.

To synthesize cDNA, template-switch 5'RACE was performed with a primer carrying a 10-nucleotide random unique molecular identifier so that each TCR transcript was tagged. Every sequencing run yielded over 180 million TCR-beta sequences covering 15-18 subjects. Total RNA was extracted with the RNeasy kit. TCR-beta VDJ regions were amplified with primers for the TCR constant region and the 5'RACE anchor, using the KAPA Real-time Library Amplification kit. Sample indexes and Illumina adaptors were added in a first PCR, after which library yield was increased in a second PCR. The roughly 650 bp TCR product was size-selected on a 2% E-gel SizeSelection system after Ampure bead purification. Library quality was checked on a Bioanalyzer, concentration was measured with Qubit, and libraries were quantified with the Kapa Library Quantification kit before pooling. An Illumina HiSeq 2500 sequenced the libraries paired-end 2 x 150 bp. To increase sequence diversity, about 25-31% phiX was spiked into each library pool. From the authors' description of their analysis: Quality-filtered reads were processed with the UMI-based MiGEC pipeline, and over 80% of raw TCR sequences were removed by the MiGEC pipeline during error correction. IMGT germline references were used for aligning VDJ genes, and each clonotype was defined as a unique CDR3 amino acid sequence together with its V-J genes. Clonal expansion, Shannon diversity, and CDR3 relatedness (CalcPairwiseDistances, ClusterSamples) were evaluated with VDJtools, and phylogenetic trees were built with CLCbio workbench. Expanded clones were defined as having at least 8 unique UMIs, based on coefficient-of-variation modelling across technical triplicates. TCRdb trimmed public reads at Q25 via fastp, called clones via MiXCR and kept in-frame beta chains. Here each entry gathers all rows of one CDR3 protein and keeps the most common genes and DNA. The V and J calls and clone size come from TCRdb's table, not from the authors' own analysis. The sample table shows roughly 100,000 distinct CDR3 sequences, and approximately 11% are seen once. Approximately 3.1% of the sample goes to the ten largest clones.

What the time point label conveys for this sample: longitudinal time-point 3. For unsorted PBMC libraries, 2 million PBMCs were used after storage in RNAlater at -80 degrees C until RNA extraction. Peripheral blood was subjected to Ficoll-Hypaque density gradient centrifugation to isolate PBMCs, which were then cryopreserved in liquid nitrogen. Sequencing input: PBMCs. The V gene is TRBV7-9 and the J gene is TRBJ1-1; the D gene identity is not certain. The receptor comes from a female donor with HTLV-1-associated myelopathy (HAM/TSP). The CDR3 is CASSLNTEAFF. The bases read TGTGCCAGCAGCCTGAACACTGAAGCTTTCTTT.